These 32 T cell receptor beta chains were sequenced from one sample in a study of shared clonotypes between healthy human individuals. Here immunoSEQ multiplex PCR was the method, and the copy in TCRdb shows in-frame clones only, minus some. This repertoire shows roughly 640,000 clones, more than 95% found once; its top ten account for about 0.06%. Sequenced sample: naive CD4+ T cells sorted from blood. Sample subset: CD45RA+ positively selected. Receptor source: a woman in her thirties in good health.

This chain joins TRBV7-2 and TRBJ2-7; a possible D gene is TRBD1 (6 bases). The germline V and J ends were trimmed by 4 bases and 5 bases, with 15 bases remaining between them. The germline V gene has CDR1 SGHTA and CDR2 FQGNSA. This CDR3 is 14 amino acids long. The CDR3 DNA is TGTGCCAGCAGCTCCGGGGCAGGGGTCAACGAGCAGTACTTC. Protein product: CASSSGAGVNEQYF.

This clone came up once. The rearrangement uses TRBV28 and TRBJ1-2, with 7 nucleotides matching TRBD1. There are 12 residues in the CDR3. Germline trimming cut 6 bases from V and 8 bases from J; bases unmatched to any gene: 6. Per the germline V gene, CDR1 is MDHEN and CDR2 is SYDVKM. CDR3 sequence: CASRLTGYGYTF. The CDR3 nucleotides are TGTGCCAGCAGACTGACAGGGTACGGCTACACCTTC.

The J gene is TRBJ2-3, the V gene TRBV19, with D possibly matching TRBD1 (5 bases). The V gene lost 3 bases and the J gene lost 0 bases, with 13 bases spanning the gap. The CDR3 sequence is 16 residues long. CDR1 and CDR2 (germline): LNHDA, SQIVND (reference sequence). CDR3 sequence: CASSIGQGFSTDTQYF. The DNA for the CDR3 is TGTGCCAGTAGTATTGGGCAGGGATTTAGCACAGATACGCAGTATTTT. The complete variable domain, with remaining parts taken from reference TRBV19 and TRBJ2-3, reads DGGITQSPKYLFRKEGQNVTLSCEQNLNHDAMYWYRQDPGQGLRLIYYSQIVNDFQKGDIAEGYSVSREKKESFPLTVTSAQKNPTAFYLCASSIGQGFSTDTQYFGPGTRLTVL.

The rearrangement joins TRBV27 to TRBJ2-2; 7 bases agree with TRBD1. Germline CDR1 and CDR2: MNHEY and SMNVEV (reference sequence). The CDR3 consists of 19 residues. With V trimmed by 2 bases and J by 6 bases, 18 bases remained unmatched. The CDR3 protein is CASSLSRQGRTLESGELFF. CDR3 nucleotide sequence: TGTGCCAGCAGTTTAAGCCGACAGGGCCGAACCCTAGAGTCCGGGGAGCTGTTTTTT.

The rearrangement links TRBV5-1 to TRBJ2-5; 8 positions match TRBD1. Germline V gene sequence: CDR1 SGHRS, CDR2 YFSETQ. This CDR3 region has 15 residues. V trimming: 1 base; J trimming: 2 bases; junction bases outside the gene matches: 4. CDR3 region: CASSLWTGRQETQYF. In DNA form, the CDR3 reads TGCGCCAGCAGCTTGTGGACAGGGCGGCAAGAGACCCAGTACTTC.

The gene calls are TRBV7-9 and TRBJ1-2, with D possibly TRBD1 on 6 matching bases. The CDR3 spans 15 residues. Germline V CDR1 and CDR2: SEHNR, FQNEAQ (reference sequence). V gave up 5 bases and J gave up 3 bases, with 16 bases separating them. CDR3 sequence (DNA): TGTGCCAGCAGCCCACAGGGACGAGTTTACTATGGCTACACCTTC. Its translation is CASSPQGRVYYGYTF.

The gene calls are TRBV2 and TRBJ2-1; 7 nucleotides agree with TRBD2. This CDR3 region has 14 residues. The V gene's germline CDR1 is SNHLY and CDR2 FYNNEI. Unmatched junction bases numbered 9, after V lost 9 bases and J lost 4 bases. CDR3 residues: CASSGQGGYNEQFF. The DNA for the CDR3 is TGTGCCAGTTCGGGGCAGGGAGGGTACAATGAGCAGTTCTTC.

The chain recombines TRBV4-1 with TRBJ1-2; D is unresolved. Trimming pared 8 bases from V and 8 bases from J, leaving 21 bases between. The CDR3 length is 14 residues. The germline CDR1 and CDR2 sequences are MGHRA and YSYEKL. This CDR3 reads CASRPVGPPEGYTF. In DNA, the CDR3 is TGCGCCAGCCGCCCAGTTGGCCCTCCCGAAGGCTACACCTTC.

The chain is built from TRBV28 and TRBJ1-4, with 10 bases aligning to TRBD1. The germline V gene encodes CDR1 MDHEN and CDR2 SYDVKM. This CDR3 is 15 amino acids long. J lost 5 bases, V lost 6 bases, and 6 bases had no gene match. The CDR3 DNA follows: TGTGCCAGCAGCCCCCGGACAGGGGGAAATGAAAAACTGTTTTTT. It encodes CASSPRTGGNEKLFF.

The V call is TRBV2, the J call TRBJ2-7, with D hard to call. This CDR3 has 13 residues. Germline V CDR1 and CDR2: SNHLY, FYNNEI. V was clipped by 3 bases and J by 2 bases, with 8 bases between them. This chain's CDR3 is CASSEDQPYEQYF. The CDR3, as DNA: TGTGCCAGCAGTGAGGACCAGCCCTACGAGCAGTACTTC.

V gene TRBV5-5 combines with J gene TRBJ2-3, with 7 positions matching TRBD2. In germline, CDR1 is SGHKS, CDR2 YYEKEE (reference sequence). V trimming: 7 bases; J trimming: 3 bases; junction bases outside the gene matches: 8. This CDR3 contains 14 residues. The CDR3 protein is CASGWEGLTDTQYF. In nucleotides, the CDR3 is TGTGCCAGCGGGTGGGAGGGCCTGACAGATACGCAGTATTTT.

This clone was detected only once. The CDR3, as DNA: TGCGCCAGCAGCTTGGCCTCCGACGGCACAGATACGCAGTATTTT. This sequence encodes CASSLASDGTDTQYF. The chain combines TRBV5-1 with TRBJ2-3; D uncertain. The germline V gene has CDR1 SGHRS and CDR2 YFSETQ. The CDR3 consists of 15 residues. V lost 0 bases to trimming and J lost 1 base, with 9 bases between them.

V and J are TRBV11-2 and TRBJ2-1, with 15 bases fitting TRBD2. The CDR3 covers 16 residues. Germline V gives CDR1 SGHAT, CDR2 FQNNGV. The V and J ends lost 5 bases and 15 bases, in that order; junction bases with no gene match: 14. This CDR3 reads CASSLRVLGLAGGGFF. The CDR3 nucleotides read TGTGCCAGCAGCCTGAGAGTTCTGGGACTAGCGGGAGGTGGGTTCTTC.

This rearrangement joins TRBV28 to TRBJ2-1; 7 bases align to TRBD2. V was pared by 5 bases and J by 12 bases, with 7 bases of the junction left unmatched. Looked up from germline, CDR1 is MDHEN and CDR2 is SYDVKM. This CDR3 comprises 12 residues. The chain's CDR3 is CASSRRGGGQFF. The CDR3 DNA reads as TGTGCCAGCAGTCGCCGCGGGGGTGGGCAGTTCTTC.

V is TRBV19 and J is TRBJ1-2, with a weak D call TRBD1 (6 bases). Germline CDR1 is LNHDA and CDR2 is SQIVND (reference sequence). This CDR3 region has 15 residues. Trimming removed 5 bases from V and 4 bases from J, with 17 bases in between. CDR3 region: CASSGRLGAVYGYTF. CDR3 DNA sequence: TGTGCCAGTAGTGGTAGACTGGGGGCAGTCTATGGCTACACCTTC.

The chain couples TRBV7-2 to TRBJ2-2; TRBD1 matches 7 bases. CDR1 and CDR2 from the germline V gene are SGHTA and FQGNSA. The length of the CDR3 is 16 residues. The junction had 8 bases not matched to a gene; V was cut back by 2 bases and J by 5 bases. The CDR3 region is CASSLSGTVGTGELFF. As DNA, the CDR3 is TGTGCCAGCAGCTTATCAGGGACAGTTGGTACCGGGGAGCTGTTTTTT.

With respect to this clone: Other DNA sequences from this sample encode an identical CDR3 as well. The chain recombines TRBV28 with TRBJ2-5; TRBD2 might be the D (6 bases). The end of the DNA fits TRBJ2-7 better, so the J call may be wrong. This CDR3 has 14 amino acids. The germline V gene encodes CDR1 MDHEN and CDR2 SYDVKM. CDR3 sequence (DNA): TGTGCCAGCAGTTTTGGGGGGTCCTCCTACGAGCAGTACTTC. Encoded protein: CASSFGGSSYEQYF.

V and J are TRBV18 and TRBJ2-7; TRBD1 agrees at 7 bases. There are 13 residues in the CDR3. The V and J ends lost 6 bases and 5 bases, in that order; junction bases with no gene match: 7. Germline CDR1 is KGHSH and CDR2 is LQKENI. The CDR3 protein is CASSQTGSHEQYF. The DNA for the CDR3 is TGTGCCAGCTCTCAGACAGGGTCCCACGAGCAGTACTTC.

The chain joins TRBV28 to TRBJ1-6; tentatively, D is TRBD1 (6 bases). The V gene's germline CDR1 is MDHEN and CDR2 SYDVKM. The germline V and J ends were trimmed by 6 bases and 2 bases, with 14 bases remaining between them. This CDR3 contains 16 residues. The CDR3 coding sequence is TGTGCCAGCAGAGGAGCCGGGACACCCTATAATTCACCCCTCCACTTT. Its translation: CASRGAGTPYNSPLHF. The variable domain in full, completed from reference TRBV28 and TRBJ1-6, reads DVKVTQSSRYLVKRTGEKVFLECVQDMDHENMFWYRQDPGLGLRLIYFSYDVKMKEKGDIPEGYSVSREKKERFSLILESASTNQTSMYLCASRGAGTPYNSPLHFGNGTRLTVT.

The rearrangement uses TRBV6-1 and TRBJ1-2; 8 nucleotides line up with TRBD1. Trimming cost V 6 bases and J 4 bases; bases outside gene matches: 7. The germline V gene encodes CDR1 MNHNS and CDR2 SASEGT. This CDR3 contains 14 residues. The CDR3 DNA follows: TGTGCCAGCAGGAAACAGGGGGGAGGCTATGGCTACACCTTC. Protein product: CASRKQGGGYGYTF.

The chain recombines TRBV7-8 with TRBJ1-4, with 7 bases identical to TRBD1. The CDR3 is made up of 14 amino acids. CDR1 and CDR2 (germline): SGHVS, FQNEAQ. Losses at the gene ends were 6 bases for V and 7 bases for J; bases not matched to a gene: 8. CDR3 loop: CASRKGQLREKLFF. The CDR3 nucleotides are TGTGCCAGCAGGAAGGGACAGTTGCGTGAAAAACTGTTTTTT.

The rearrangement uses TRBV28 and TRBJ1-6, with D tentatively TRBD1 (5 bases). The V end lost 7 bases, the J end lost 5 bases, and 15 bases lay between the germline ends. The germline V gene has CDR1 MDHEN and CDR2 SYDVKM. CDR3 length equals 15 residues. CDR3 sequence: CASIPGPLDNSPLHF. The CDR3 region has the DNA TGTGCCAGCATCCCGGGACCGCTCGATAATTCACCCCTCCACTTT.

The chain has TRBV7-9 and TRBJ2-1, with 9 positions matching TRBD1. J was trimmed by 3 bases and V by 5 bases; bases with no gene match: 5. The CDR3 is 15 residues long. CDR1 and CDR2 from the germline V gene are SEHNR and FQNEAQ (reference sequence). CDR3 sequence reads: CASSRQGQGYNEQFF. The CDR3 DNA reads TGTGCCAGCAGCCGACAGGGACAGGGCTACAATGAGCAGTTCTTC.

The CDR3 reads CASSSDLTVDTQYF. The CDR3 bases are TGCGCCAGCAGCTCCGACCTCACGGTGGATACGCAGTATTTT. The chain combines TRBV5-1 with TRBJ2-3; no clear D gene. Germline V gene data show CDR1 as SGHRS and CDR2 as YFSETQ. V shed 3 bases and J shed 6 bases, with 14 bases lying between them. The CDR3 length is 14 residues.

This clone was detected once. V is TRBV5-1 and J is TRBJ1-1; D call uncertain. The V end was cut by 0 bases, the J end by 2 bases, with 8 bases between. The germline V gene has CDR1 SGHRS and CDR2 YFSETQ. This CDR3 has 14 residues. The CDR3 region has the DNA TGCGCCAGCAGCTTGGGCGGGGATAACACTGAAGCTTTCTTT. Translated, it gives CASSLGGDNTEAFF.

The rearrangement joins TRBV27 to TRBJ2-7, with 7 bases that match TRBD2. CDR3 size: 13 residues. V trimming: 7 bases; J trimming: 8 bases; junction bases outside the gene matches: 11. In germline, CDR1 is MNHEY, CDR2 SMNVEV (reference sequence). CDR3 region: CASKFRGSFQQYF. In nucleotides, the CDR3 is TGTGCCAGCAAATTCCGCGGGAGCTTCCAGCAGTACTTC.

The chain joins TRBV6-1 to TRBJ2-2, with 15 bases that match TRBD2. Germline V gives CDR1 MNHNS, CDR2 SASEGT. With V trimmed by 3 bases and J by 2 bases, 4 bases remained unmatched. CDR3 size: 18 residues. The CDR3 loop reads CASSDAGLAGGNTGELFF. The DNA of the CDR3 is TGTGCCAGCAGTGACGCGGGACTAGCGGGAGGAAACACCGGGGAGCTGTTTTTT.

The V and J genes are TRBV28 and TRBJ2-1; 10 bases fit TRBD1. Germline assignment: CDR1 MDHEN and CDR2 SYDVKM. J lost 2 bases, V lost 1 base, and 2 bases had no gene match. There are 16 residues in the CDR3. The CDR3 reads CASSLSGTGAYNEQFF. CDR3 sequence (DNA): TGTGCCAGCAGTTTATCCGGGACAGGGGCCTACAATGAGCAGTTCTTC.

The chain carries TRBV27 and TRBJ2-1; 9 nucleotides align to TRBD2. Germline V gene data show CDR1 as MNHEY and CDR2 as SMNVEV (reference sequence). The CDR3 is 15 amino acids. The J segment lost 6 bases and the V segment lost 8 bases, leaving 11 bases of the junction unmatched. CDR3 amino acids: CASSHSGLAGNEQFF. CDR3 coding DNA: TGTGCCAGCTCCCACTCGGGACTAGCCGGCAATGAGCAGTTCTTC.

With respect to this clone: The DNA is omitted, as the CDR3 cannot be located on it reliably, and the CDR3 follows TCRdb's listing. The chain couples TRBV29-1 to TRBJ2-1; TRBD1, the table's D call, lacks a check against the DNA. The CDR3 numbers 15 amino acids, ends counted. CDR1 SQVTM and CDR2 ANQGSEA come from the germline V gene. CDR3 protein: CSVLAQASSYNEQFF.

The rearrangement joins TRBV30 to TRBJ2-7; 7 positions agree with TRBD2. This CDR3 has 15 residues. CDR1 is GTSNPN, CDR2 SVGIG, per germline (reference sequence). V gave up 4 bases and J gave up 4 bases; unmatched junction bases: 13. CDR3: CAWTRGGLKGYEQYF. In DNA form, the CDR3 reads TGTGCCTGGACCCGGGGAGGGCTCAAAGGGTACGAGCAGTACTTC.

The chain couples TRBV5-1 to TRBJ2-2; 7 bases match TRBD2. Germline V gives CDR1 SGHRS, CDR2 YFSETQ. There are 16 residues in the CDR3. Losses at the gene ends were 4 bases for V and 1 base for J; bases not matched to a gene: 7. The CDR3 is CASSAGVRENTGELFF. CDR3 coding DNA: TGCGCCAGCAGCGCGGGGGTCAGGGAGAACACCGGGGAGCTGTTTTTT.